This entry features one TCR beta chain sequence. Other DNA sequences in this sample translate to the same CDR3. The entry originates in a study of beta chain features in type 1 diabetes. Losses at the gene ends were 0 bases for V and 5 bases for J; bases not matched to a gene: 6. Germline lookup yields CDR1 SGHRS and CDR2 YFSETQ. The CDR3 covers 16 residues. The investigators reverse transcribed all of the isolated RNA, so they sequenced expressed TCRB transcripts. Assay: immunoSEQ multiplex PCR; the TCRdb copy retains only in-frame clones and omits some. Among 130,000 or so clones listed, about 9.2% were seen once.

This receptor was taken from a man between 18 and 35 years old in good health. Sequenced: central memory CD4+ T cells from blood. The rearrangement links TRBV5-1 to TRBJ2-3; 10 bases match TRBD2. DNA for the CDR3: TGCGCCAGCAGCTTGGCCGCTAGCGGGGGAGGAGATACGCAGTATTTT. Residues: CASSLAASGGGDTQYF.